This T cell receptor (beta chain) was identified in a study of beta chain features in type 1 diabetes. Study summary: No age, gender or cell yield differences were seen between patients and healthy donors. Study findings and constraints: For Type 1 diabetes patients, all four CD4+ subsets carried TCRB CDR3s that were moderately but significantly shorter.

This clone turned up a few times. Its antigen is not known. Reverse transcribing all isolated RNA meant expressed TCRB transcripts were sequenced. The repertoire was sequenced with immunoSEQ multiplex PCR; TCRdb's copy has only in-frame clones and lacks some. Of about 150,000 clones in the sample, around 10% were seen once. The CDR3 has 14 amino acids. Per germline, CDR1 SGHRS and CDR2 YFSETQ. The V and J ends lost 4 bases and 5 bases, in that order; junction bases with no gene match: 7. The gene calls are TRBV5-1 and TRBJ2-3; TRBD1 agrees at 7 bases. Sequenced material: central memory CD4+ T cells from blood. The TCR was taken from a young man in good health. CDR3 in DNA: TGCGCCAGCAGCACCGGACAGGCTCGAGATACGCAGTATTTT. Residues: CASSTGQARDTQYF.